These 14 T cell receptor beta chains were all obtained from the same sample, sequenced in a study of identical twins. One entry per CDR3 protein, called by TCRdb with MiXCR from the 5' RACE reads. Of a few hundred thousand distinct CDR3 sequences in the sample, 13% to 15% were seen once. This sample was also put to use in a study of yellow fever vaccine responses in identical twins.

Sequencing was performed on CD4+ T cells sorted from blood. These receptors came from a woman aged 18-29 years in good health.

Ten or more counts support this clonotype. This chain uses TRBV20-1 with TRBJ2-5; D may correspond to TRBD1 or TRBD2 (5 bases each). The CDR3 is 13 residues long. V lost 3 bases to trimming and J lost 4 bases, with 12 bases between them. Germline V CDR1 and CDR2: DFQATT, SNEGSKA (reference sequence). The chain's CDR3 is CSASWPGTETQYF. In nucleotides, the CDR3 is TGCAGTGCTAGTTGGCCAGGGACAGAGACCCAGTACTTC.

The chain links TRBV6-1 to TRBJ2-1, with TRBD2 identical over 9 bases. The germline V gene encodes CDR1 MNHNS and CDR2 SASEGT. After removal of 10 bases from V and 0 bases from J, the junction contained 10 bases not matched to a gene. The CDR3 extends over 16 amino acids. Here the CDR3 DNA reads TGTGCCACCAGACTAGCGGTAAAAAACTCCTACAATGAGCAGTTCTTC. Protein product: CATRLAVKNSYNEQFF.

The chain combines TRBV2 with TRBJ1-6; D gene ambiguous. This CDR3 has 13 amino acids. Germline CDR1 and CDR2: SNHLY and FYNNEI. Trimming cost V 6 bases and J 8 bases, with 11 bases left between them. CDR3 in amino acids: CASSADTDSPLHF. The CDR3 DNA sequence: TGTGCCAGCAGCGCGGATACGGATTCACCCCTCCACTTT.

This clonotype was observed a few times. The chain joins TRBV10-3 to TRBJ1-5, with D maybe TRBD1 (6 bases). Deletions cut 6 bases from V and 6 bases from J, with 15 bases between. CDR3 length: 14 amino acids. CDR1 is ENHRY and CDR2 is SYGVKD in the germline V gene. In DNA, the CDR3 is TGTGCCATCAGACAGGGTAATCAGGGTCAGCCCCAGCATTTT. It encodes CAIRQGNQGQPQHF.

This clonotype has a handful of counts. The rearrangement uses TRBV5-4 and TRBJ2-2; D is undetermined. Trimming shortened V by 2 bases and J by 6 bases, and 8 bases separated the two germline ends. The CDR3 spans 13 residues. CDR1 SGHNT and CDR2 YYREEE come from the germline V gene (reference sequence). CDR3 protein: CASSLVGSGELFF. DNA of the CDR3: TGTGCCAGCAGCTTAGTTGGGTCCGGGGAGCTGTTTTTT.

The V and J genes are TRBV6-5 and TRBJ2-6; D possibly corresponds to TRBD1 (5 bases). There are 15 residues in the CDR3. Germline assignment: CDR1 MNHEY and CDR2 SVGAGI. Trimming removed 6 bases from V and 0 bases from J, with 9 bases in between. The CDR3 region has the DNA TGTGCCAGCAGATTAGACAGCTCTGGGGCCAACGTCCTGACTTTC. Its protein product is CASRLDSSGANVLTF.

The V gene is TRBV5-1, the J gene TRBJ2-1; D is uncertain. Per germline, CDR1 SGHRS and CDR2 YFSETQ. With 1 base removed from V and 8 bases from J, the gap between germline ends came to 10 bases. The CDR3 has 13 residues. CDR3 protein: CASSLSRVHEQFF. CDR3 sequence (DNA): TGCGCCAGCAGCTTGTCTCGGGTCCATGAGCAGTTCTTC.

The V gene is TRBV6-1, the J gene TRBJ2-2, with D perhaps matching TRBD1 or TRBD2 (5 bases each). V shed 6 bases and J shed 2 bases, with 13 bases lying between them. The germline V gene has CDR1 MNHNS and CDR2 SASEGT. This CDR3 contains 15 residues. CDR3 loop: CASSRDDLNTGELFF. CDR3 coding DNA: TGTGCCAGCAGCCGGGACGATCTTAACACCGGGGAGCTGTTTTTT.

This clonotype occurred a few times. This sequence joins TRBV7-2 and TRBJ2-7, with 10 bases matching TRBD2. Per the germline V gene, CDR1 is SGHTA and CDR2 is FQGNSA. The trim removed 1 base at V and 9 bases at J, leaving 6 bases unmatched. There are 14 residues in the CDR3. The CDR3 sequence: CASSLGSGGAGQYF. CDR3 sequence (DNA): TGTGCCAGCAGCTTAGGGAGCGGGGGGGCGGGGCAGTACTTC.

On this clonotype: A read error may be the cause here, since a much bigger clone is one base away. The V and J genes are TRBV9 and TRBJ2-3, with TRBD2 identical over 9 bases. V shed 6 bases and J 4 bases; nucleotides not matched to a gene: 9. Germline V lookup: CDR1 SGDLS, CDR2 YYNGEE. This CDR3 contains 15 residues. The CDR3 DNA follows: TGTGCCAGCACCCAAGCTAGCGGGACGGCAGATACGCAGTATTTT. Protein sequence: CASTQASGTADTQYF. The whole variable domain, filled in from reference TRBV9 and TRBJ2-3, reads DSGVTQTPKHLITATGQRVTLRCSPRSGDLSVYWYQQSLDQGLQFLIQYYNGEERAKGNILERFSAQQFPDLHSELNLSSLELGDSALYFCASTQASGTADTQYFGPGTRLTVL.

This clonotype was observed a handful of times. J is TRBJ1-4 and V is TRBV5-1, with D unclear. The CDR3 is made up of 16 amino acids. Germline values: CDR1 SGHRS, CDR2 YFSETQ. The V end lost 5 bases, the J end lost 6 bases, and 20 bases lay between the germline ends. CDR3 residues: CASRLRTDQLHEKLFF. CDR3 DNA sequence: TGCGCCAGCAGACTAAGGACGGACCAGCTACATGAAAAACTGTTTTTT.

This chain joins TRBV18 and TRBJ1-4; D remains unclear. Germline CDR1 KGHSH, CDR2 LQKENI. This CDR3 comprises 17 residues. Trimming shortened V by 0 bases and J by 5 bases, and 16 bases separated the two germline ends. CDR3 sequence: CASSPPSTGEWNEKLFF. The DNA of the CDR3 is TGTGCCAGCTCACCACCTAGCACCGGGGAATGGAATGAAAAACTGTTTTTT.

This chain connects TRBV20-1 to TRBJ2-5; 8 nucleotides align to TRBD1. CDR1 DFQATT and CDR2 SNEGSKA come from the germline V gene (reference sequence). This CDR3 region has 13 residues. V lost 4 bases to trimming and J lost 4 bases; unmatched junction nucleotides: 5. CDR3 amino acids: CSAKWTGRETQYF. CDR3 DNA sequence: TGCAGTGCTAAATGGACAGGGAGAGAGACCCAGTACTTC.

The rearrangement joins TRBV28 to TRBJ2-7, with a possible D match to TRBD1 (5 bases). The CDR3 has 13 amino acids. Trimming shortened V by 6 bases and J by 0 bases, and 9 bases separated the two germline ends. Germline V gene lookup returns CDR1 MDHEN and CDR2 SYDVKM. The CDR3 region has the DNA TGTGCCAGCAGGTTGGGGCACTCCTACGAGCAGTACTTC. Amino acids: CASRLGHSYEQYF.